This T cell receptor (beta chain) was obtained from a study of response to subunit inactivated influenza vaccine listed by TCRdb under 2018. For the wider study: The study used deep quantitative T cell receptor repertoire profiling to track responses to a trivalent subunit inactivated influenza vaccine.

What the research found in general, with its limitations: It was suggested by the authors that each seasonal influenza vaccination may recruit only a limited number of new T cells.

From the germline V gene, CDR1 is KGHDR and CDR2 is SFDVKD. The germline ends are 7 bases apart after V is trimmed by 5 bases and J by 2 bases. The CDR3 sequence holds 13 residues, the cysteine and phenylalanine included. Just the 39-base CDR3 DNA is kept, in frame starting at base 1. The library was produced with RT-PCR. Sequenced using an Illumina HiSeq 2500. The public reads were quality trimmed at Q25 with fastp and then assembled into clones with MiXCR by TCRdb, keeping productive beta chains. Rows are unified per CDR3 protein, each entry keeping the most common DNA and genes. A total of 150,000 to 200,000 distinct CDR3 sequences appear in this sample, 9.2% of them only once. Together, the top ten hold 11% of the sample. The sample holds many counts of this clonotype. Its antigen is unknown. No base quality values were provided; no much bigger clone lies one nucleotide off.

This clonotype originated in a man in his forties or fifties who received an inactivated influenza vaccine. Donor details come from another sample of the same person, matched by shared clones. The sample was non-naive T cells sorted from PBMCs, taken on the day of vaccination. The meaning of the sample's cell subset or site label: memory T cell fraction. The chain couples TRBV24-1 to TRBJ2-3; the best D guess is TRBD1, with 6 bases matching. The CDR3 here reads CATSGTDTDTQYF. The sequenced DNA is TGTGCCACCAGTGGGACAGACACAGATACGCAGTATTTT.